The 9 T cell receptor beta chains presented below share a single source sample, sequenced in a study of blood T cell repertoires in COVID-19. Generated by immunoSEQ multiplex PCR, the TCRdb table keeps only in-frame clones and is missing some. Of some 170,000 clones in the sample, over 75% are singletons; the top ten hold roughly 1.2%. The sequencing sample was made of PBMCs or T cells enriched from blood (not recorded which). The receptors come from a human donor with acute COVID-19. The donor label of this sample is uncertain.

This chain links TRBV6-5 with TRBJ2-7, with D perhaps TRBD1 (6 bases). The V end lost 7 bases, the J end lost 4 bases, and 17 bases lay between the germline ends. From germline, CDR1 is MNHEY and CDR2 SVGAGI. The CDR3 has 14 residues. The CDR3 sequence: CASTPAGQGYEQYF. The CDR3 nucleotides read TGTGCCAGCACTCCCGCAGGTCAGGGGTACGAGCAGTACTTC.

The chain carries TRBV5-6 and TRBJ1-4; 9 bases are a match to TRBD1. CDR1 SGHDT and CDR2 YYEEEE come from the germline V gene. Germline trimming cut 1 base from V and 4 bases from J; bases unmatched to any gene: 11. CDR3 length equals 18 residues. CDR3 region: CASSLTGTGRNSNEKLFF. In DNA form, the CDR3 reads TGTGCCAGCAGCTTGACAGGGACAGGGCGCAATAGTAATGAAAAACTGTTTTTT.

This clone occurred once. The J gene is TRBJ2-1, the V gene TRBV7-9; TRBD1 matches at 11 bases. This CDR3 region has 13 residues. J lost 8 bases, V lost 6 bases, and 3 bases had no gene match. Germline CDR1 SEHNR, CDR2 FQNEAQ (reference sequence). The CDR3 coding sequence is TGTGCCAGCAGAGGACAGGGGGCCCATGAGCAGTTCTTC. Translated: CASRGQGAHEQFF.

A few counts support this clone. The J gene is TRBJ2-1, the V gene TRBV4-3, with TRBD2 matching 8 bases. After removal of 0 bases from V and 7 bases from J, the junction contained 5 bases not matched to a gene. Per the germline V gene, CDR1 is LGHNA and CDR2 is YSLEER. The CDR3 is made up of 15 amino acids. The CDR3 loop reads CASSQDTGTRNEQFF. The DNA of the CDR3 is TGCGCCAGCAGCCAAGACACCGGGACTAGAAATGAGCAGTTCTTC.

The sample holds a few counts of this clone. The V call is TRBV7-2, the J call TRBJ1-4, with D possibly matching TRBD1 (5 bases). The germline V gene encodes CDR1 SGHTA and CDR2 FQGNSA. V was pared by 5 bases and J by 5 bases, with 18 bases between. The CDR3 loop spans 16 amino acids. The CDR3 sequence: CASSLLGSRGNEKLFF. The CDR3 nucleotides read TGTGCCAGCAGCCTACTGGGCAGCCGGGGGAATGAAAAACTGTTTTTT.

This clone was seen just once. The chain uses TRBV10-2 and TRBJ2-6; D perhaps matches TRBD1 (6 bases). The germline V gene has CDR1 WSHSY and CDR2 SAAADI. The V and J ends lost 0 bases and 0 bases respectively, with 15 bases between them. The CDR3 loop spans 19 amino acids. CDR3 amino acids: CASSESWTDSNSGANVLTF. For the CDR3, the DNA is TGCGCCAGCAGTGAGTCCTGGACAGACTCAAACTCTGGGGCCAACGTCCTGACTTTC.

The chain is built from TRBV19 and TRBJ1-5, with 11 bases identical to TRBD1. Per the germline V gene, CDR1 is LNHDA and CDR2 is SQIVND (reference sequence). V trimming: 5 bases; J trimming: 1 base; junction bases outside the gene matches: 7. The CDR3 totals 17 residues. CDR3 nucleotide sequence: TGTGCCAGTAGTGTCCGGACAGGGGGCCTAAGCAATCAGCCCCAGCATTTT. Translation: CASSVRTGGLSNQPQHF.

The V gene is TRBV5-6, the J gene TRBJ2-3; 13 nucleotides line up with TRBD2. In germline, CDR1 is SGHDT, CDR2 YYEEEE. The CDR3 loop spans 16 amino acids. V was pared by 3 bases and J by 5 bases, with 6 bases of the junction left unmatched. The CDR3 is CASSSGLAGCIDTQYF. The DNA for the CDR3 is TGTGCCAGCAGCTCGGGACTAGCGGGGTGTATAGATACGCAGTATTTT.

V usage is TRBV28 and J usage is TRBJ2-7, with D possibly matching TRBD1 (5 bases). The CDR3 sequence is 12 residues long. Germline CDR1 MDHEN, CDR2 SYDVKM. Trimming took 5 bases from V and 6 from J, leaving 11 bases between them. CDR3 coding DNA: TGTGCCAGCAGTCCCGGACACATCGAGCAGTACTTC. It codes for CASSPGHIEQYF.